This TCR beta chain came from a study of Ad26.COV2.S vaccination and SARS-CoV-2 variants. Study-wide context: Donor was assigned to the Ad26.COV2.S arm of trial COV1001.

As to treatment: 19 received Ad26.COV2.S at low or high dose, single or two shots; 5 received placebo; per-sample allocation not given. All samples were drawn on day 63, counting from the first vaccine or placebo injection. The vaccine antigen was prefusion-stabilized Wuhan SARS-CoV-2 spike. Libraries were prepared by immunoSEQ multiplex PCR; TCRdb keeps only in-frame clonotypes and omits some of them. The table lists 300,000 to 400,000 clones, roughly 87% of them singletons. The CDR3 covers 14 residues. V dropped 0 bases and J dropped 7 bases, with 12 bases sitting between them. Germline CDR1 reads MGHRA; CDR2 reads YSYEKL.

This TCR derives from a person aged 18 to 59 who received the Ad26.COV2.S COVID-19 vaccine or a placebo. The chain uses TRBV4-1 and TRBJ1-2; maybe TRBD1 (6 bases). The starting material was peripheral blood, obtained in a trial of Ad26.COV2.S vaccine versus placebo. This CDR3 is CASSQDLGARGYTF. In DNA, the CDR3 is TGCGCCAGCAGCCAAGATTTGGGGGCCCGTGGCTACACCTTC.